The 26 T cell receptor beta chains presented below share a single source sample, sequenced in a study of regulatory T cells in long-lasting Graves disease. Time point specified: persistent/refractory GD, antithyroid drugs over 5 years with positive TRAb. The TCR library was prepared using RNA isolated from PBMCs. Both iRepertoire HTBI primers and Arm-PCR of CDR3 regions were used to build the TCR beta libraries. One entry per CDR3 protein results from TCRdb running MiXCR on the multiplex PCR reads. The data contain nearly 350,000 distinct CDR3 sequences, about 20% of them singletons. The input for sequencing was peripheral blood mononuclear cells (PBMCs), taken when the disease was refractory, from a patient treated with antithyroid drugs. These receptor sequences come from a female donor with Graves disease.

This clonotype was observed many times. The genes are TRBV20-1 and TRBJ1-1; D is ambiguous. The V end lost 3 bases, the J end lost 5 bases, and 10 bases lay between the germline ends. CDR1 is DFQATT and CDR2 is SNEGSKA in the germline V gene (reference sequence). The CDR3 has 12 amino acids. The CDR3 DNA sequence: TGCAGTGCTAGTGACAAGCTTACTGAAGCTTTCTTT. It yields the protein CSASDKLTEAFF.

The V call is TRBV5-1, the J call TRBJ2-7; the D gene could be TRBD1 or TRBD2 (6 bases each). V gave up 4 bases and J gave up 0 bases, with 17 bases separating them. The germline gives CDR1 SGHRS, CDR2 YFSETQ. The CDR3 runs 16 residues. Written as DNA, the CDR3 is TGCGCCAGCAGCCCACAGACAGGACTAACCTCCTACGAGCAGTACTTC. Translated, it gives CASSPQTGLTSYEQYF.

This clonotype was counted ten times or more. The CDR3 coding sequence is TGTGCCAGCAGCCACCTGGGGGCCCCGGTTGAAAAACTGTTTTTT. It yields the protein CASSHLGAPVEKLFF. The chain uses TRBV3-1 and TRBJ1-4; a weak D match, TRBD1 (6 bases). The CDR3 sequence is 15 residues long. Deletions cut 3 bases from V and 7 bases from J, with 15 bases between. The germline V gene encodes CDR1 LGHDT and CDR2 YNNKEL (reference sequence).

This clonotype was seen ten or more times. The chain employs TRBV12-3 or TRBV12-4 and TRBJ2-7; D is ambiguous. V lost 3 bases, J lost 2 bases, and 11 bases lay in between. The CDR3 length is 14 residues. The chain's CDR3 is CASSFGGNTYEQYF. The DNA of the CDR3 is TGTGCCAGCAGTTTTGGTGGCAACACCTACGAGCAGTACTTC.

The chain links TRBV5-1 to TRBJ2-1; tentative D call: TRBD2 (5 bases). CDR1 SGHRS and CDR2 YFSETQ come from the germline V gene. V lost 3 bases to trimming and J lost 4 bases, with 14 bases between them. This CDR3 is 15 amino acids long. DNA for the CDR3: TGCGCCAGCAGCTCCAACAGCGGAATTTACAATGAGCAGTTCTTC. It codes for CASSSNSGIYNEQFF.

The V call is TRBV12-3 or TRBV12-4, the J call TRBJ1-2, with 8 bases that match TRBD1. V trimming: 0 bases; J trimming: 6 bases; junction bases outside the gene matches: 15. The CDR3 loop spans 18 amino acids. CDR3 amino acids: CASSLATRDRKIRHGYTF. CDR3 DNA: TGTGCCAGCAGTTTAGCGACGAGGGACAGGAAAATTCGTCATGGCTACACCTTC.

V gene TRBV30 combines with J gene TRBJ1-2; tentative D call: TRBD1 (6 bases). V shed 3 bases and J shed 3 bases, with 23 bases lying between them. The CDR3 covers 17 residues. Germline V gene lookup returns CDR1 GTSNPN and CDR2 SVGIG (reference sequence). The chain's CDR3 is CAWRPTPLRGRHYGYTF. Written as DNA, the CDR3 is TGTGCCTGGAGGCCCACTCCCCTCAGGGGTAGGCACTATGGCTACACCTTC.

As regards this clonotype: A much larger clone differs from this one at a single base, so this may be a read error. The CDR3 coding sequence is TGTGCCAGCAGTGTGGGACTAACGGGGCAAAACATTCAGTACTTC. Translated: CASSVGLTGQNIQYF. The rearrangement links TRBV28 to TRBJ2-4; 7 bases align to TRBD2. V dropped 5 bases and J dropped 5; count of bases not matched to a gene: 9. CDR1 and CDR2 from the germline V gene are MDHEN and SYDVKM. This CDR3 comprises 15 residues. The whole variable domain, remainder taken from reference TRBV28 and TRBJ2-4, is DVKVTQSSRYLVKRTGEKVFLECVQDMDHENMFWYRQDPGLGLRLIYFSYDVKMKEKGDIPEGYSVSREKKERFSLILESASTNQTSMYLCASSVGLTGQNIQYFGAGTRLSVL.

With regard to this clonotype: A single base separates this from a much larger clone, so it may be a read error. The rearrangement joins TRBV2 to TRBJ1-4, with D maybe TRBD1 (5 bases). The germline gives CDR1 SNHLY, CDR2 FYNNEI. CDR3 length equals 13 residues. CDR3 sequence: CASSFSAGEKPFF. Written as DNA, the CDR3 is TGTGCCAGCAGTTTCTCCGCGGGGGAGAAACCGTTTTTT.

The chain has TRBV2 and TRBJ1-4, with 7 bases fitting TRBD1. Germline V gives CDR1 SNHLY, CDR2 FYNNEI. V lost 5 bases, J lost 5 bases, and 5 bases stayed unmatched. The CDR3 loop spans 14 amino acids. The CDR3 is CASSRQGENEKLFF. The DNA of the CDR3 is TGTGCCAGCAGTAGACAGGGAGAGAATGAAAAACTGTTTTTT.

The CDR3 region has the DNA TGCGCCAGCAGCCAAATTTACGGTGCCACTGAAGCTTTCTTT. It codes for CASSQIYGATEAFF. The V call is TRBV4-1, the J call TRBJ1-1; the D is unclear. The CDR3 runs to 14 residues. V lost 2 bases, J lost 4 bases, and 11 bases lay in between. Per the germline V gene, CDR1 is MGHRA and CDR2 is YSYEKL.

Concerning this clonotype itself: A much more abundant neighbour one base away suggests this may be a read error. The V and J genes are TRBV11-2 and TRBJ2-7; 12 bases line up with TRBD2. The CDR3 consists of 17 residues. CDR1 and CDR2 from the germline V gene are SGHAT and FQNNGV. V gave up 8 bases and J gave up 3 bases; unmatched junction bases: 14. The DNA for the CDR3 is TGTGCCAGCCGCTCTAGACTAGCGGGAGTAAGGGGCTACGAGCAGTACTTC. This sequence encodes CASRSRLAGVRGYEQYF.

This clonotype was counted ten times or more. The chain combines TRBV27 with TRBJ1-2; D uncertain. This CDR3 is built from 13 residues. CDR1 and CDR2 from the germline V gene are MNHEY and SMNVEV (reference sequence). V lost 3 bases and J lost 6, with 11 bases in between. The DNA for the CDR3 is TGTGCCAGCAGTTTCTCGCGAGTAGATGGCTACACCTTC. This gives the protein CASSFSRVDGYTF.

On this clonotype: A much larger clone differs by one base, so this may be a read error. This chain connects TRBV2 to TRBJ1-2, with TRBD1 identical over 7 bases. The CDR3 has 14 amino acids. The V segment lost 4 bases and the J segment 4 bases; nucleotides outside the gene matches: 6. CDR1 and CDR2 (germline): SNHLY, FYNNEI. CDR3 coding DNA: TGTGCCAGCAGTGCCGGGACAGAAGGCTATGGCTACACCTTC. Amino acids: CASSAGTEGYGYTF.

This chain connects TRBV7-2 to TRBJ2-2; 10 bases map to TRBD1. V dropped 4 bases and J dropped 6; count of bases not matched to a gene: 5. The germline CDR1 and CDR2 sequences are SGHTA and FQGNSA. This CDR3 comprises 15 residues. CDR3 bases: TGTGCCAGCAGCTCAATGACAGGGGGCCCCGGGGAGCTGTTTTTT. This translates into CASSSMTGGPGELFF.

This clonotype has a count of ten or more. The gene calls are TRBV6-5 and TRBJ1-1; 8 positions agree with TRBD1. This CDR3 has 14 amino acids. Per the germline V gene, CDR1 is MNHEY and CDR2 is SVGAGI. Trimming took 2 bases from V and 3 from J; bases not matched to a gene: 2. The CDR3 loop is CASSYVTGDTEAFF. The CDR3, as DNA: TGTGCCAGCAGTTACGTGACAGGGGACACTGAAGCTTTCTTT.

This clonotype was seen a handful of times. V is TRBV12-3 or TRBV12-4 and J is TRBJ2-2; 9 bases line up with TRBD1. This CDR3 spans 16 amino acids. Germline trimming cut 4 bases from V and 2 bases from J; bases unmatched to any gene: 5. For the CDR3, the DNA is TGTGCCAGCAGTTCCGGGGACAGGGTAAACACCGGGGAGCTGTTTTTT. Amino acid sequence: CASSSGDRVNTGELFF.

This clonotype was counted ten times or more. In DNA, the CDR3 is TGTGCCAGCAGGGGGACGGCCTACTATGGCTACACCTTC. This codes for CASRGTAYYGYTF. The chain joins TRBV12-3 or TRBV12-4 to TRBJ1-2; TRBD1 is a possible D gene (5 bases). V was trimmed by 6 bases and J by 3 bases, leaving 11 bases between them. The CDR3 runs to 13 residues.

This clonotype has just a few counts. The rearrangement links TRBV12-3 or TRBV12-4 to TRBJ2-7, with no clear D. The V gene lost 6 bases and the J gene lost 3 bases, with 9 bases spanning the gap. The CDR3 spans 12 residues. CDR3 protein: CASRVLFYEQYF. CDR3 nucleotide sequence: TGTGCCAGCAGGGTTCTCTTCTACGAGCAGTACTTC.

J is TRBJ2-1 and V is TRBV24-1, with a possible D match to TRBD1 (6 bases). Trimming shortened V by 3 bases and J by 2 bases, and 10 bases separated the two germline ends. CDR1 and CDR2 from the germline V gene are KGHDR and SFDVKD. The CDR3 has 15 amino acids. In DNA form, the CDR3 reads TGTGCCACCAGTGATCCCGGGACAACCTACAATGAGCAGTTCTTC. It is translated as CATSDPGTTYNEQFF.

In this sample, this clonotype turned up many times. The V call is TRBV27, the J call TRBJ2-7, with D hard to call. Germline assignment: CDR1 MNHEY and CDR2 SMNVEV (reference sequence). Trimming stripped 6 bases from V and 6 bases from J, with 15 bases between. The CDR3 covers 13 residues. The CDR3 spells CASSLQVGLEQYF. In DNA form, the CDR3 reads TGTGCCAGCAGCCTTCAGGTGGGCCTCGAGCAGTACTTC.

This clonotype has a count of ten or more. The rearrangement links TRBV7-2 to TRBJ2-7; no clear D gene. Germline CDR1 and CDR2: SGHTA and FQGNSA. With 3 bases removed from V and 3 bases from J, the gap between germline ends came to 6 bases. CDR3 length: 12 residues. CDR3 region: CASSLSGYEQYF. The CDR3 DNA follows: TGTGCCAGCAGCTTGTCAGGCTACGAGCAGTACTTC.

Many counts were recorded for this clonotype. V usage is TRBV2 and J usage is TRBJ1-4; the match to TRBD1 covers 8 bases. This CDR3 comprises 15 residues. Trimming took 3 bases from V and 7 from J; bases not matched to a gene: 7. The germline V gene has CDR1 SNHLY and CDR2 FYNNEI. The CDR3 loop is CASSDNGQGSEKLFF. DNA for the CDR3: TGTGCCAGCAGTGATAACGGACAGGGCTCTGAAAAACTGTTTTTT.

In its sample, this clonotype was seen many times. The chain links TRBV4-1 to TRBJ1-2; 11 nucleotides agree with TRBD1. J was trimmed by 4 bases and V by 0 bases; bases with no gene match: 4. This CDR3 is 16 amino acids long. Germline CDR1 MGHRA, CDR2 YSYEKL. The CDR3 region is CASSQEDRGRVYGYTF. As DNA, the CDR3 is TGCGCCAGCAGCCAAGAGGACAGGGGGCGGGTCTATGGCTACACCTTC.

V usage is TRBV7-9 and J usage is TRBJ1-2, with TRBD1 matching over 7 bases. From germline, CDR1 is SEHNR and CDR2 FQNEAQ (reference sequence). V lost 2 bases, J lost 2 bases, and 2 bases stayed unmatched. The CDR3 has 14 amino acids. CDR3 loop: CASSLQGVNYGYTF. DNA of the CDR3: TGTGCCAGCAGCTTACAGGGGGTCAACTATGGCTACACCTTC.

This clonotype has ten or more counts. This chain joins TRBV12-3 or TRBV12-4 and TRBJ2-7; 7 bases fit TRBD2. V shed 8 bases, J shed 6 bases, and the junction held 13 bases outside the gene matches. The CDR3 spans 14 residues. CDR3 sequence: CASAVGLEVGEQYF. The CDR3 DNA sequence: TGTGCCAGCGCGGTCGGACTAGAGGTCGGCGAGCAGTACTTC.